This record covers a single T cell receptor beta chain. Its antigen specificity is not known. No quality values exist for individual bases; no much larger clone is one base distant. This sample stems from a study of blood T cell repertoires in COVID-19 (dated by TCRdb to 2020 to 2022). Describing the broader study: Collaborator samples came from the United States, Italy and Spain and covered acute and convalescent phases of COVID-19. Where HLA class I and class II types were available, the types were taken from metadata supplied by the sample provider, not from assay-based typing. Nearly every sample came with metadata listing a de-identified subject ID, COVID-19 status, age in years and sex. Samples were obtained from the ongoing ImmuneRACE study (first 160 participants) and from 1,254 subjects provided by 6 global collaborators. A freely available public database, intended as a resource for researchers studying the immune response to SARS-CoV-2, is where the repertoires were released. Deeply sampled blood TCRbeta repertoires from subjects exposed to, actively infected with, or recovered from COVID-19 were included in the dataset. The prospective study material was composed of cDNA or gDNA derived from T cells, B-cell-depleted T cells, or PBMCs. Overall study results and their limits: The amount of clinical and demographic metadata varied by source and participant and was provided uncurated.

Enrolling through a virtual design, the prospective study's participants ranged in age from about 18 to 89 years and lived across 24 United States geographic areas. To assign participants to cohorts, the prospective study relied on clinical history that participants themselves reported in a screening survey and a study questionnaire. Recovered participants in ImmuneRACE Cohort 3 were defined as having two consecutive negative NP/OP PCR tests, clearance from a healthcare professional, or resolution of symptoms. Mobile phlebotomists in the prospective study collected whole blood, serum and a nasopharyngeal or oropharyngeal swab from every participant. Additional blood draws and questionnaires over an approximately two-month period could optionally be provided by prospective study participants. Before DNA extraction, prospective study blood samples were shipped either frozen or at room temperature.

The immunoSEQ Assay, a bias-controlled multiplex PCR, was used to amplify TCRbeta CDR3 regions from genomic DNA. The paper's data handling went like this. The number of nucleated cells in each sample was estimated from the amplification of reference gene primers within the assay. To quantify the absolute abundance of each unique TCRbeta CDR3 rearrangement, sequence reads were collapsed and filtered. Productive Simpson clonality was computed per sample as the square root of Simpson's diversity index over productive rearrangements. Entries here come from immuneACCESS through TCRdb and include only in-frame sequences with V and J called. Some clones fail to appear in such tables; in the studies checked, an unresolved V gene covers under half of the shortfall, and the cause of the remainder is unknown. V and J calls and clone size come straight from that table; D and trimming were deduced from the DNA. In all, the sample holds some 200,000 clones, and 60% to 80% of those were seen once. About 18% of the sample rests with the top ten.

The germline V gene encodes CDR1 SGHKS and CDR2 YYEKEE (reference sequence). From the cysteine up to the phenylalanine, the CDR3 has a length of 12 residues. The kept DNA is CDR3 alone, 36 bases in frame from the first base. Germline trimming: 2 bases from V, 8 bases from J; junction bases outside gene matches: 2. Sequencing was performed on PBMCs or T cells enriched from blood (not recorded which). The rearranged chain carries TRBV5-5 and TRBJ2-3, and 7 bases in between align with TRBD2. The sequence came from a woman in her forties or fifties who had recovered from COVID-19. CDR3 sequence: CASSFGGVTQYF. The nucleotide sequence reads TGTGCCAGCAGCTTTGGGGGGGTTACGCAGTATTTT.